In its sample, the clone carrying this T cell receptor (beta chain) was seen once. Its specificity is unknown. The sort gate was single viable CD3+CD4+CD8-CD45RO+ cells for memory CD4+ T cells. Serum IgG to CMV pp150, pp28, p38 and p52 defined serostatus. The source of the sample is a study of memory CD4+ T cells and cytomegalovirus serostatus. CDR1 SEHNR and CDR2 FQNEAQ come from the germline V gene (reference sequence). Trimming cost V 6 bases and J 5 bases, with 16 bases left between them. This CDR3 spans 14 amino acids. Authors' methods: After removing out-of-frame reads, millions of distinct TCRbeta sequences remained. TCRdb keeps only in-frame clones here, not all; method: immunoSEQ multiplex PCR. D and trimming were read from the DNA, whereas the V and J calls and clone size are those reported in that table. This table has 70,000 to 95,000 clones, roughly 80% appearing once. Study-wide results and caveats: Suggested: most of the CMV-linked TCR signature lies in CD4+ memory cells.

The rearrangement links TRBV7-9 to TRBJ2-5, with D possibly matching TRBD1 (6 bases). The specimen sequenced was memory CD4+ T cells from blood. The receptor comes from an adult in good health and CMV-seronegative. The CDR3 nucleotides are TGTGCCAGCAGTCCTACAGGGATGGGGGAGACCCAGTACTTC. Translated: CASSPTGMGETQYF.